The 11 T cell receptor beta chains below were found in one sample sequenced in a study of blood T cell repertoires in COVID-19 (dated by TCRdb to the early 2020s). Library preparation used the immunoSEQ multiplex PCR assay. Held by TCRdb, this immuneACCESS table contains in-frame sequences only and omits some clones. Under half of the omission traces to an unresolved V gene where checked; the cause of the rest is unknown. The sample table lists approximately 310,000 clones, about nine tenths of them with a count of one. The ten largest clones capture roughly 5% of the sample. Sequencing was done on a sample of PBMCs or T cells enriched from blood (not recorded which). Receptors were obtained from a man in his sixties who had recovered from COVID-19.

The CDR3 nucleotides read TGCAGCGCCGGGAGAGCCTACGAGCAGTACTTC. It yields the protein CSAGRAYEQYF. V and J are TRBV29-1 and TRBJ2-7; possible D gene TRBD2, 6 bases. CDR3 length: 11 residues. The germline V gene has CDR1 SQVTM and CDR2 ANQGSEA. Trimming took 7 bases from V and 2 from J, leaving 9 bases between them.

The chain links TRBV24-1 to TRBJ2-3; the D gene is possibly TRBD1 (6 bases). Germline lookup yields CDR1 KGHDR and CDR2 SFDVKD. This CDR3 has 15 amino acids. Trimming stripped 3 bases from V and 1 base from J, with 10 bases between. In DNA form, the CDR3 reads TGTGCCACCAGTGATCTAAACAGGGGCACAGATACGCAGTATTTT. It is translated as CATSDLNRGTDTQYF.

The rearrangement uses TRBV18 and TRBJ1-4; 8 bases match TRBD1. V was clipped by 3 bases and J by 0 bases; unmatched bases: 3. The CDR3 is 16 amino acids. Germline V gene data show CDR1 as KGHSH and CDR2 as LQKENI. As DNA, the CDR3 is TGTGCCAGCTCACCGGGACAGGCCGCAACTAATGAAAAACTGTTTTTT. Its protein product is CASSPGQAATNEKLFF.

J is TRBJ2-7 and V is TRBV19; 12 nucleotides line up with TRBD1. Losses at the gene ends were 2 bases for V and 5 bases for J; bases not matched to a gene: 7. CDR3 length: 16 amino acids. Germline CDR1 is LNHDA and CDR2 is SQIVND (reference sequence). CDR3 protein: CASSISGTGGRNEQYF. DNA for the CDR3: TGTGCCAGTAGTATAAGCGGGACAGGGGGCCGGAACGAGCAGTACTTC.

The V gene is TRBV28, the J gene TRBJ2-2; 16 nucleotides match TRBD2. Per the germline V gene, CDR1 is MDHEN and CDR2 is SYDVKM. The junction had 11 bases not matched to a gene; V was cut back by 4 bases and J by 6 bases. The CDR3 totals 19 residues. CDR3 bases: TGTGCCAGCAGTTCGGGACTAGCGGGAGGGAAGGGTGGCGCCGGGGAGCTGTTTTTT. Translating gives CASSSGLAGGKGGAGELFF.

The rearrangement uses TRBV3-1 (or the pseudogene TRBV3-2) and TRBJ1-1; D ambiguous. CDR1 and CDR2 from the germline V gene are LGHDT and YNNKEL (reference sequence). V was trimmed by 4 bases and J by 6 bases, leaving 15 bases between them. The CDR3 sequence is 14 residues long. The DNA for the CDR3 is TGTGCCAGCAGCCTATGGACGGGGTTCGCTGAAGCTTTCTTT. This gives the protein CASSLWTGFAEAFF.

V and J are TRBV7-3 and TRBJ2-3; 12 bases match TRBD1. Looked up from germline, CDR1 is SGHTA and CDR2 is FQGTGA. CDR3 size: 16 residues. V was clipped by 1 base and J by 4 bases; unmatched bases: 3. The CDR3 DNA reads as TGTGCCAGCAGCTTAAGGGGGACAGGGGGCGCAGATACGCAGTATTTT. This sequence encodes CASSLRGTGGADTQYF.

The J gene is TRBJ2-7, the V gene TRBV11-1; no clear D. The CDR3 length is 14 residues. Trimming stripped 3 bases from V and 3 bases from J, with 12 bases between. Germline CDR1 SGHAT, CDR2 FQDESV (reference sequence). The CDR3: CASSLSFPRYEQYF. DNA for the CDR3: TGTGCCAGCAGCTTGTCGTTTCCCCGCTACGAGCAGTACTTC.

The chain uses TRBV7-6 and TRBJ2-1, with a weak D call TRBD1 (6 bases). Germline-derived CDR1 and CDR2 are SGHVS and FNYEAQ. V lost 5 bases, J lost 0 bases, and 8 bases lay in between. The CDR3 is 14 residues long. The CDR3 protein is CASSQGGSYNEQFF. The CDR3 region has the DNA TGTGCCAGCAGCCAAGGGGGCTCCTACAATGAGCAGTTCTTC.

This chain joins TRBV5-1 and TRBJ1-1, with D unclear. The V gene's germline CDR1 is SGHRS and CDR2 YFSETQ. This CDR3 has 15 residues. V was clipped by 4 bases and J by 2 bases, with 15 bases between them. CDR3 bases: TGCGCCAGCAGCCCCCAAATGATAGATAACACTGAAGCTTTCTTT. It is translated as CASSPQMIDNTEAFF. The full variable domain, its missing parts supplied by reference TRBV5-1 and TRBJ1-1, is KAGVTQTPRYLIKTRGQQVTLSCSPISGHRSVSWYQQTPGQGLQFLFEYFSETQRNKGNFPGRFSGRQFSNSRSEMNVSTLELGDSALYLCASSPQMIDNTEAFFGQGTRLTVV.

This clone was counted a single time. The rearrangement links TRBV2 to TRBJ2-3; possibly TRBD1 for D (5 bases). The CDR3 length is 16 residues. CDR1 is SNHLY, CDR2 FYNNEI, per germline. Trimming took 7 bases from V and 0 from J, leaving 17 bases between them. The CDR3 coding sequence is TGTGCCAGCATGGGGCAAGATGCTCCTAGCACAGATACGCAGTATTTT. This encodes CASMGQDAPSTDTQYF.